The rows below give T cell receptor beta chains drawn from one sample of a study of glioma-infiltrating T cells after dendritic cell vaccination. Using immunoSEQ multiplex PCR, the repertoire was profiled, and TCRdb retains in-frame clones only, with some absent. Here the sample spans 90,000 or so clones, more than 75% being singletons. The sample consisted of blood, taken before dendritic cell vaccination. All receptors come from a human donor with glioblastoma. Each CDR3 is given with its conserved first and last residue. The D gene is left open where the match is weak. For some rows the clone size is stated as once, few or many, or as a class when expanded; others skip it.

TRBJ2-7,NA,TRBV2,NA,17,CASSVSPTQGNSYEQYF,TGTGCCAGCAGTGTCTCCCCCACGCAGGGCAACTCCTACGAGCAGTACTTC
TRBJ1-5,NA,TRBV7-8,NA,16,CASSLEGVNSNQPQHF,TGTGCCAGCAGCTTAGAAGGGGTGAATAGCAATCAGCCCCAGCATTTT
TRBJ1-1,NA,TRBV27,NA,12,CASSLGDSEAFF,TGTGCCAGCAGTTTAGGTGACAGTGAAGCTTTCTTT
TRBJ1-1,once,TRBV7-2,NA,17,CASSRQVQTDLSTEAFF,TGTGCCAGCAGCCGTCAAGTACAAACCGATCTTTCCACTGAAGCTTTCTTT
TRBJ1-2,NA,TRBV11-1,NA,11,CASSSGWGYTF,TGTGCCAGCAGCTCGGGTTGGGGCTACACCTTC
TRBJ1-2,NA,TRBV11-2,TRBD1,15,CASSSNRGTVYGYTF,TGTGCCAGCAGCTCTAACAGGGGGACGGTCTATGGCTACACCTTC
TRBJ2-7,once,TRBV5-6,TRBD2,15,CASSWGTSGRYEQYF,TGTGCCAGCAGCTGGGGGACTAGCGGGAGATACGAGCAGTACTTC
TRBJ2-5,NA,TRBV29-1,TRBD2,14,CSGTSGGPGETQYF,TGCAGCGGGACTAGCGGGGGGCCAGGGGAGACCCAGTACTTC
TRBJ2-7,NA,TRBV5-1,NA,13,CASSPEAIYEQYF,TGCGCCAGCAGTCCGGAGGCAATCTACGAGCAGTACTTC
TRBJ1-6,NA,TRBV4-1,NA,15,CASSQDRAYNSPLHF,TGCGCCAGCAGCCAAGACAGGGCCTATAATTCACCCCTCCACTTT
TRBJ2-4,NA,TRBV18,TRBD1,13,CASSGQGANIQYF,TGTGCCAGCTCAGGGCAGGGGGCAAACATTCAGTACTTC
TRBJ2-3,NA,TRBV4-2,NA,18,CASSQESPLSGNTDTQYF,TGTGCCAGCAGCCAAGAAAGCCCTTTATCCGGGAACACAGATACGCAGTATTTT
TRBJ2-3,NA,TRBV25-1,NA,14,CASSDPKQTDTQYF,TGTGCCAGCAGTGATCCGAAACAGACAGATACGCAGTATTTT
TRBJ2-7,NA,TRBV27,TRBD2,15,CASSVGLGGFYEQYF,TGTGCCAGCAGTGTCGGACTAGGAGGTTTCTACGAGCAGTACTTC
TRBJ2-6,NA,TRBV25-1,NA,13,CASVQSGANVLTF,TGTGCCAGCGTACAATCTGGGGCCAACGTCCTGACTTTC
TRBJ2-2,NA,TRBV2,TRBD1,15,CASNLDRGGTGELFF,TGTGCCAGCAACTTGGACAGGGGTGGAACCGGGGAGCTGTTTTTT
TRBJ2-1,NA,TRBV6-5,NA,16,CASSYSGAGTGDEQFF,TGTGCCAGCAGTTACTCCGGGGCGGGGACCGGGGATGAGCAGTTCTTC
TRBJ1-3,few,TRBV7-9,NA,15,CASRRTGRGGNTIYF,TGTGCCAGCAGACGGACGGGCCGGGGTGGAAACACCATATATTTT
TRBJ2-5,NA,TRBV5-1,TRBD2,15,CASSSTSGRLETQYF,TGCGCCAGCAGCTCGACTAGCGGGAGGCTGGAGACCCAGTACTTC
TRBJ2-7,NA,TRBV6-5,TRBD1,11,CAAGQGNEQYF,TGTGCCGCCGGACAGGGCAACGAGCAGTACTTC
TRBJ1-1,NA,TRBV6-5,NA,14,CASSRPGGSTEAFF,TGTGCCAGCAGCCGCCCGGGGGGAAGCACTGAAGCTTTCTTT
TRBJ2-1,NA,TRBV4-3,NA,17,CASSQLLAGGTYNEQFF,TGCGCCAGCAGCCAATTACTAGCAGGCGGTACCTACAATGAGCAGTTCTTC
TRBJ2-2,NA,TRBV18,NA,16,CASSPRILDSTGELFF,TGTGCCAGCTCACCACGGATTTTGGACAGTACCGGGGAGCTGTTTTTT
TRBJ2-7,NA,TRBV18,TRBD2,16,CASSPLGGVDPYEQYF,TGTGCCAGCTCACCCCTTGGGGGGGTTGACCCCTACGAGCAGTACTTC
TRBJ2-5,NA,TRBV2,TRBD1,13,CASRTGGWETQYF,TGTGCCAGCAGAACAGGGGGATGGGAGACCCAGTACTTC
TRBJ1-1,NA,TRBV29-1,NA,13,CSASYPEGTEAFF,TGCAGCGCTAGTTACCCGGAGGGCACTGAAGCTTTCTTT
TRBJ1-3,few,TRBV10-3,NA,18,CAISKSTGTGFSGNTIYF,TGTGCCATCAGTAAATCGACTGGAACAGGATTCTCTGGAAACACCATATATTTT
TRBJ2-7,NA,TRBV6-5,NA,12,CASTGQSLTQYF,TGTGCCAGCACCGGACAGTCTTTAACGCAGTACTTC
TRBJ2-7,NA,TRBV29-1,TRBD2,13,CSAEGGHSYEQYF,TGCAGCGCCGAGGGAGGGCACTCCTACGAGCAGTACTTC
TRBJ1-1,NA,TRBV5-4,NA,15,CASSLEPGSTAEAFF,TGTGCCAGCAGCTTGGAGCCGGGTTCGACAGCTGAAGCTTTCTTT
TRBJ2-7,NA,TRBV6-1,NA,15,CASSEAPGQWNEQYF,TGTGCCAGCAGTGAAGCGCCCGGACAGTGGAACGAGCAGTACTTC
TRBJ1-6,NA,TRBV7-6,NA,16,CASSLQSRNNNSPLHF,TGTGCCAGCAGCCTACAGTCACGAAACAATAATTCACCCCTCCACTTT
TRBJ2-7,once,TRBV13,NA,15,CASSLGGPRSYEQYF,TGTGCCAGCAGCTTGGGGGGACCTAGATCCTACGAGCAGTACTTC
TRBJ2-1,few,TRBV6-1,TRBD2,15,CASSVEGGPGNEQFF,TGTGCCAGCAGTGTCGAGGGAGGGCCCGGCAATGAGCAGTTCTTC